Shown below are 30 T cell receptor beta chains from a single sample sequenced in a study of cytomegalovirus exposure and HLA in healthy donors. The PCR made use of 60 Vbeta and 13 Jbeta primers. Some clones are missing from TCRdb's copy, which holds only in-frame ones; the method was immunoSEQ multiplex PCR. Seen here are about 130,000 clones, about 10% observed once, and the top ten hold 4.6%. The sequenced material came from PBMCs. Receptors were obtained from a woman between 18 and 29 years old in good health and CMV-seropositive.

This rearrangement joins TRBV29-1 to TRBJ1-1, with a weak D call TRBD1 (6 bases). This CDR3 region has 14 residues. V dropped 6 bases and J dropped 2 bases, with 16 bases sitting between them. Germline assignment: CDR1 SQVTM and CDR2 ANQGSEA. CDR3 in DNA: TGCAGCGTCCACTGGGGGCAGGCCAACACTGAAGCTTTCTTT. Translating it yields CSVHWGQANTEAFF.

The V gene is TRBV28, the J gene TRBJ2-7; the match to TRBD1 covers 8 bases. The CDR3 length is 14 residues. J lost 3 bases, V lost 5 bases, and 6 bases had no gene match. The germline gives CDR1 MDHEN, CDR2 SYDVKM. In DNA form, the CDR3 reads TGTGCCAGCAGTCCTCACACAGGGGGCTACGAGCAGTACTTC. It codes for CASSPHTGGYEQYF.

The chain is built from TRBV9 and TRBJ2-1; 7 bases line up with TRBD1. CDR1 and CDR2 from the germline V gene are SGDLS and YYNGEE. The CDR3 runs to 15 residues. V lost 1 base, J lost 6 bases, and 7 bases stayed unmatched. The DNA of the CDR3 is TGTGCCAGCAGCGTAACCGGGACAGACTCCAATGAGCAGTTCTTC. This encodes CASSVTGTDSNEQFF.

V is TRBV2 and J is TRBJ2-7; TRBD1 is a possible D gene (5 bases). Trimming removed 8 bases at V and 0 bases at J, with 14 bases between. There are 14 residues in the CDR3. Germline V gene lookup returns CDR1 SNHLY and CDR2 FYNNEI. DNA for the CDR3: TGTGCCAGCGGAACGACAGACGTCTCCTACGAGCAGTACTTC. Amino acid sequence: CASGTTDVSYEQYF. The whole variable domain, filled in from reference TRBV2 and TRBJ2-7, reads EPEVTQTPSHQVTQMGQEVILRCVPISNHLYFYWYRQILGQKVEFLVSFYNNEISEKSEIFDDQFSVERPDGSNFTLKIRSTKLEDSAMYFCASGTTDVSYEQYFGPGTRLTVT.

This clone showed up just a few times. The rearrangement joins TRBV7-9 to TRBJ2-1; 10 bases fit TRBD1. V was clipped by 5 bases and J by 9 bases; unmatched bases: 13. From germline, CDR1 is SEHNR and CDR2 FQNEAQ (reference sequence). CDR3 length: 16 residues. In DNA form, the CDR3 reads TGTGCCAGCAGCCCTCCCGGGGACAGGGGTAGTGGTGAGCAGTTCTTC. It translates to CASSPPGDRGSGEQFF.

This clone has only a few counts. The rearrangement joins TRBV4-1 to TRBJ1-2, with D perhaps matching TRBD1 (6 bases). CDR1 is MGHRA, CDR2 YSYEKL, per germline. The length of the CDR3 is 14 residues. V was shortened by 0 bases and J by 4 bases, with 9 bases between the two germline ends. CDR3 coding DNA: TGCGCCAGCAGCCAAGAGCACAGGGCCTATGGCTACACCTTC. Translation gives CASSQEHRAYGYTF.

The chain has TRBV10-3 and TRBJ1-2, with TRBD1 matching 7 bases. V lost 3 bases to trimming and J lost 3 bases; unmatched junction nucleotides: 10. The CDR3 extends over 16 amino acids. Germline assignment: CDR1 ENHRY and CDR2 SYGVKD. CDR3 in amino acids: CAISDSDRAAYYGYTF. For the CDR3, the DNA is TGTGCCATCAGTGACAGTGACAGGGCAGCTTACTATGGCTACACCTTC.

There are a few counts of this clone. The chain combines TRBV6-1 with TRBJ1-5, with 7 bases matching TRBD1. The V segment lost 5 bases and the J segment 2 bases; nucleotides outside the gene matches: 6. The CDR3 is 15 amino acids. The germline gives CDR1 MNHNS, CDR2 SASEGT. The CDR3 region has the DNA TGTGCCAGCAGTAAAACAGGGGATGGCAATCAGCCCCAGCATTTT. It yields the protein CASSKTGDGNQPQHF.

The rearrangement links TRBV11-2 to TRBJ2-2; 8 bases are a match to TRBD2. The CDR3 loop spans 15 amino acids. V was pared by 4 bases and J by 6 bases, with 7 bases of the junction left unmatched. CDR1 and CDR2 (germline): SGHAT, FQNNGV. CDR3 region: CASSYGTSEAGELFF. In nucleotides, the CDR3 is TGTGCCAGCAGCTACGGGACTAGTGAGGCCGGGGAGCTGTTTTTT.

CDR3 loop: CALLTLAGVGSYEQYF. CDR3 nucleotide sequence: TGTGCCTTACTTACTCTAGCGGGAGTTGGGTCCTACGAGCAGTACTTC. This chain links TRBV30 with TRBJ2-7, with 10 positions matching TRBD2. V lost 7 bases, J lost 1 base, and 13 bases stayed unmatched. The CDR3 length is 16 residues. Per germline, CDR1 GTSNPN and CDR2 SVGIG (reference sequence).

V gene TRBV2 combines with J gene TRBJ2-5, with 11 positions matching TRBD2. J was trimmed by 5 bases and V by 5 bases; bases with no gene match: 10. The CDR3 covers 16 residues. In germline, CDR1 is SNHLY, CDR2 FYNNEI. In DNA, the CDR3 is TGTGCCAGCAGTAGAATTAGCGGGAGGGCCGGGGAGACCCAGTACTTC. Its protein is CASSRISGRAGETQYF.

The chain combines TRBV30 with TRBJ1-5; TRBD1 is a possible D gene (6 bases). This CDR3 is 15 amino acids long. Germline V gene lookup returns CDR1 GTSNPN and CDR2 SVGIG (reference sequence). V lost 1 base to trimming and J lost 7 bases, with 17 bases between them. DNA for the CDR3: TGTGCCTGGAGTGCCCTAACAGGGTGGCGGCAGCCCCAGCATTTT. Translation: CAWSALTGWRQPQHF.

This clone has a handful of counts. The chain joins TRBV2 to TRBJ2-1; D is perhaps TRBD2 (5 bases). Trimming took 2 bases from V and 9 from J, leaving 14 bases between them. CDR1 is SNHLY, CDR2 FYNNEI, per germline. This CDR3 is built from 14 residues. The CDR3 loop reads CASSERTSGSEQFF. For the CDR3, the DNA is TGTGCCAGCAGTGAACGGACCAGCGGAAGTGAGCAGTTCTTC.

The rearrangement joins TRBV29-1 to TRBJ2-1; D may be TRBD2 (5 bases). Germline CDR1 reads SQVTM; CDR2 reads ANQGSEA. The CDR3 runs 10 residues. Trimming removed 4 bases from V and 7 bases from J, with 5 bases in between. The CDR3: CSVGENEQFF. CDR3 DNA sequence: TGCAGCGTTGGGGAGAATGAGCAGTTCTTC.

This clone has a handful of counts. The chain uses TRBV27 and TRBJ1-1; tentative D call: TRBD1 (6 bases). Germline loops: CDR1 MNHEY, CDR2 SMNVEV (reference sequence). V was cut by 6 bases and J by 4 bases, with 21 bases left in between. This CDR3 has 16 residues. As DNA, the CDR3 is TGTGCCAGCAGGATCCGGGCCGGCCAGGGGTTCACTGAAGCTTTCTTT. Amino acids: CASRIRAGQGFTEAFF.

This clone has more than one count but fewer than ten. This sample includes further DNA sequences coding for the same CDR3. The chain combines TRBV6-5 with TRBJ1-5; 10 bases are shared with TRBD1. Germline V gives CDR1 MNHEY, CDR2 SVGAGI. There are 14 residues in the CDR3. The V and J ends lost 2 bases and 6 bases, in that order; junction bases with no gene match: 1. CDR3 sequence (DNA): TGTGCCAGCAGTTACGGACAGGGGGGTCAGCCCCAGCATTTT. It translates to CASSYGQGGQPQHF.

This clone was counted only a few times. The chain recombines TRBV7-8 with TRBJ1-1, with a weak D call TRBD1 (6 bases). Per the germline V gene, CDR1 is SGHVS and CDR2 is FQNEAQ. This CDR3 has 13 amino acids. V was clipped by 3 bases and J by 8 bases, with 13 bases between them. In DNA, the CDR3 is TGTGCCAGCAGCTTCCAGAGAGGACAGGAAGCTTTCTTT. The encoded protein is CASSFQRGQEAFF.

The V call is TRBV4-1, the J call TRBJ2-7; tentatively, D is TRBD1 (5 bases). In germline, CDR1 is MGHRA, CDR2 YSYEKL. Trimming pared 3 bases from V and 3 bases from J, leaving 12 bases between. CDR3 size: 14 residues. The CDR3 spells CASSHQGSGYEQYF. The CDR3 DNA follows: TGCGCCAGCAGCCACCAGGGATCAGGCTACGAGCAGTACTTC.

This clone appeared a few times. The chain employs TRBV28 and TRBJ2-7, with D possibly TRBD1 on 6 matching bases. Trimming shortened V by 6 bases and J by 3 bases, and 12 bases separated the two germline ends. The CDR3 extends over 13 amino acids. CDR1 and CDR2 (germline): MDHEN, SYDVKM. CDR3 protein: CASSLGHLYEQYF. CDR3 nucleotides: TGTGCCAGCAGCCTGGGACACCTCTACGAGCAGTACTTC.

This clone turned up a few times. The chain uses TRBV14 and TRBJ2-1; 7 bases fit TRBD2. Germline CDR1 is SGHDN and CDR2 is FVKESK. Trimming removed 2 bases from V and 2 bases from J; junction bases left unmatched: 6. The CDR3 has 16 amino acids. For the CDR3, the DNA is TGTGCCAGCAGCCAACCAACTAGCGCCGCCTACAATGAGCAGTTCTTC. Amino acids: CASSQPTSAAYNEQFF.

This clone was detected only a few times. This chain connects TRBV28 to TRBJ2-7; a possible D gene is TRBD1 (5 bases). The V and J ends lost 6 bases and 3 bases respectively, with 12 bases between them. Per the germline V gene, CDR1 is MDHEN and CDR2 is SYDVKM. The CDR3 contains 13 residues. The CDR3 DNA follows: TGTGCCAGCAGCGGCGGACATCTCTACGAGCAGTACTTC. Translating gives CASSGGHLYEQYF. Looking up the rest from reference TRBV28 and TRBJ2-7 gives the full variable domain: DVKVTQSSRYLVKRTGEKVFLECVQDMDHENMFWYRQDPGLGLRLIYFSYDVKMKEKGDIPEGYSVSREKKERFSLILESASTNQTSMYLCASSGGHLYEQYFGPGTRLTVT.

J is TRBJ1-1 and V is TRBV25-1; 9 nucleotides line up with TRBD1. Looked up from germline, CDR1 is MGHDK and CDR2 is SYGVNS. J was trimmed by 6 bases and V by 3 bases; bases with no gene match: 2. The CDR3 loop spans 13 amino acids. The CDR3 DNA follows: TGTGCCAGCAGTGAGGGGGACAGGGCTGAAGCTTTCTTT. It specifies CASSEGDRAEAFF.

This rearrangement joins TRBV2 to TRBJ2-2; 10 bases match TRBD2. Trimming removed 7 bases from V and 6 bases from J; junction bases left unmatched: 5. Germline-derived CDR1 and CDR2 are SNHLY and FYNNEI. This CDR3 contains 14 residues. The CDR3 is CASIKREGPGELFF. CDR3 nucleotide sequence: TGTGCCAGCATTAAGCGGGAGGGCCCCGGGGAGCTGTTTTTT. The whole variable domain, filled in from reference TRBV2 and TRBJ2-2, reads EPEVTQTPSHQVTQMGQEVILRCVPISNHLYFYWYRQILGQKVEFLVSFYNNEISEKSEIFDDQFSVERPDGSNFTLKIRSTKLEDSAMYFCASIKREGPGELFFGEGSRLTVL.

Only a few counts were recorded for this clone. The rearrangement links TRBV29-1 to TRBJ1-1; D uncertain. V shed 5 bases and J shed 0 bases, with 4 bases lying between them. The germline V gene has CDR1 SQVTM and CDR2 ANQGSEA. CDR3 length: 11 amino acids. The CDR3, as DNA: TGCAGCGTTATCATGAACACTGAAGCTTTCTTT. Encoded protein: CSVIMNTEAFF.

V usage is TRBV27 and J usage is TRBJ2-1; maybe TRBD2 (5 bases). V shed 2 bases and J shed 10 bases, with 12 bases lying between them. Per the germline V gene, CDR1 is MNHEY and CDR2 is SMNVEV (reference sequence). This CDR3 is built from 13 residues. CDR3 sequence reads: CASSLSLAEEQFF. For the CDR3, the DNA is TGTGCCAGCAGTTTAAGTCTAGCAGAGGAGCAGTTCTTC.

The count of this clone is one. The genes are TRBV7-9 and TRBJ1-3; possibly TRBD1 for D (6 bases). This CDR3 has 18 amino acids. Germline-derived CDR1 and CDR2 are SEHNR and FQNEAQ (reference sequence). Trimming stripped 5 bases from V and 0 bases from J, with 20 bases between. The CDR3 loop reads CASSLPTGSLSSGNTIYF. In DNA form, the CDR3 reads TGTGCCAGCAGCCTTCCTACAGGGTCCCTAAGCTCTGGAAACACCATATATTTT.

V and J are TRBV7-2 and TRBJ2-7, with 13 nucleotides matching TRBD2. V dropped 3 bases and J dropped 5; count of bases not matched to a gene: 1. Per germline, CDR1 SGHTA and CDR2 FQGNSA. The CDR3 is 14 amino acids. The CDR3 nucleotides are TGTGCCAGCAGCTTTGGACTAGCGGGAGACGAGCAGTACTTC. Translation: CASSFGLAGDEQYF.

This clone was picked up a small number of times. CDR3 sequence (DNA): TGTGCCAGCAGCATAGCGGGTCTCTCCTACAATGAGCAGTTCTTC. Protein product: CASSIAGLSYNEQFF. The chain recombines TRBV4-2 with TRBJ2-1, with 7 positions matching TRBD2. The ends lost 5 bases at V and 0 bases at J; junction bases unmatched: 4. Germline V gene sequence: CDR1 LGHNA, CDR2 YNFKEQ. This CDR3 has 15 residues.

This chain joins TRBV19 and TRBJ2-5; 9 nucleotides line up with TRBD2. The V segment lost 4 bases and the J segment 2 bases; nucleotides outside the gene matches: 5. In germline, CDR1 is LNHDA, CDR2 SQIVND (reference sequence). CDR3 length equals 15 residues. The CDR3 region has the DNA TGTGCCAGTAGTACGGGACTAGCCCTTCAAGAGACCCAGTACTTC. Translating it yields CASSTGLALQETQYF.

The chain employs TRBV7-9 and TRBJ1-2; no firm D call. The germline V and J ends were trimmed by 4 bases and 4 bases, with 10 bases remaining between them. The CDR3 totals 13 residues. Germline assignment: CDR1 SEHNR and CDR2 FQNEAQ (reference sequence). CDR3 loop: CASSSNEGYGYTF. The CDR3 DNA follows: TGTGCCAGCAGCTCAAACGAGGGCTATGGCTACACCTTC. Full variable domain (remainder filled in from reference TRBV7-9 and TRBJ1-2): DTGVSQNPRHKITKRGQNVTFRCDPISEHNRLYWYRQTLGQGPEFLTYFQNEAQLEKSRLLSDRFSAERPKGSFSTLEIQRTEQGDSAMYLCASSSNEGYGYTFGSGTRLTVV.